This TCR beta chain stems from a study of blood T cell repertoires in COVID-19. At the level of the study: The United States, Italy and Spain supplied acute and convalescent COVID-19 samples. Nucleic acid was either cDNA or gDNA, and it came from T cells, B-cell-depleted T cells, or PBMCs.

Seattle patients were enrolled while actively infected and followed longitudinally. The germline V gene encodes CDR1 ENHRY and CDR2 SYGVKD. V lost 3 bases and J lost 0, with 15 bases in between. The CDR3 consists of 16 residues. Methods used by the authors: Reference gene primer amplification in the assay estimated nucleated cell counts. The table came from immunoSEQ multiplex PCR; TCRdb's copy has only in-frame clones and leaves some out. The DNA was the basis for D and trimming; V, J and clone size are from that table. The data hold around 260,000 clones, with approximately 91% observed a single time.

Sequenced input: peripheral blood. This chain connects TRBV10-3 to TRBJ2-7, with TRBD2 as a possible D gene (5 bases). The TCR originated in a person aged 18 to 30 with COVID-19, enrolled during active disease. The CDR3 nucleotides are TGTGCCATCAGTGAATTGGCACGGAGGAGCTCCTACGAGCAGTACTTC. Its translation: CAISELARRSSYEQYF.